Presented here are 2 T cell receptor beta chains from one specimen sequenced in a study of cytomegalovirus exposure and HLA in healthy donors. With 60 Vbeta and 13 Jbeta primers, the PCR was carried out. The data were produced by immunoSEQ multiplex PCR, yet TCRdb's version contains in-frame clones alone and is incomplete. This sample contains approximately 140,000 clones. The sequencing sample was made of PBMCs. Source of these receptors: a woman in her 50s in good health and CMV-seronegative.

The chain recombines TRBV6-5 with TRBJ1-4; D possibly corresponds to TRBD1 (6 bases). Germline CDR1 MNHEY, CDR2 SVGAGI. Trimming stripped 7 bases from V and 8 bases from J, with 14 bases between. The CDR3 runs to 13 residues. CDR3 region: CASMGDIREKLFF. The CDR3, as DNA: TGTGCCAGCATGGGGGACATCCGAGAAAAACTGTTTTTT.

The gene calls are TRBV5-6 and TRBJ1-1, with TRBD1 as a possible D gene (5 bases). The length of the CDR3 is 15 residues. The ends were cut back, 0 bases at V and 5 bases at J, with 14 bases in the middle. Germline V gene lookup returns CDR1 SGHDT and CDR2 YYEEEE. The CDR3, as DNA: TGTGCCAGCAGCTTGGCCAGGGTACAGTGGACTGAAGCTTTCTTT. It yields the protein CASSLARVQWTEAFF.